This T cell receptor beta chain is from a study of T cell responses to AZD1222 COVID-19 vaccine. Study results and caveats: Baseline antibody screening turned up just a handful of seropositive AZD1222 recipients. Donors were mostly white British, more females; clonal diversity possibly underestimated.

To note about this clone: As yet, its antigen is unknown.

Looked up from germline, CDR1 is MNHEY and CDR2 is SVGAGI. The CDR3 is 16 residues long. The ends lost 2 bases at V and 0 bases at J; junction bases unmatched: 5. This table comes from immunoSEQ multiplex PCR, and its TCRdb copy is limited to in-frame clones, with some not included. The repertoire holds around 99,000 clones, with 91% as singletons. The V call is TRBV6-5, the J call TRBJ2-3; 7 bases are a match to TRBD1. Source: peripheral blood, taken on day 0 of AZD1222 vaccination. The receptor comes from an adult in good health. CDR3 coding DNA: TGTGCCAGCAGTTACACCCCACAGGGGAGCACAGATACGCAGTATTTT. It encodes CASSYTPQGSTDTQYF.